The entry below describes one T cell receptor (beta chain). The sample is drawn from a study of blood T cell repertoires in COVID-19. For the study at large: T cells, B-cell-depleted T cells, or PBMCs provided the cDNA or gDNA that served as material.

CDR1 SGHAT and CDR2 FQNNGV come from the germline V gene. V was pared by 5 bases and J by 4 bases, with 10 bases of the junction left unmatched. CDR3 length equals 16 residues. Repertoires were generated with immunoSEQ multiplex PCR, while TCRdb's copy carries only in-frame clones and drops some. The sample has about 310,000 clones, approximately 83% seen once; the top ten hold 2.2%. This chain connects TRBV11-2 to TRBJ2-3; 9 bases fit TRBD2. This sequence originates from a man in his thirties or forties who had recovered from COVID-19. Material: PBMCs or T cells enriched from blood (not recorded which). CDR3 region: CASSPRGGGGADTQYF. DNA of the CDR3: TGTGCCAGCAGCCCGAGGGGCGGGGGGGGCGCAGATACGCAGTATTTT. Variable domain in full (rest from reference TRBV11-2 and TRBJ2-3): EAGVAQSPRYKIIEKRQSVAFWCNPISGHATLYWYQQILGQGPKLLIQFQNNGVVDDSQLPKDRFSAERLKGVDSTLKIQPAKLEDSAVYLCASSPRGGGGADTQYFGPGTRLTVL.